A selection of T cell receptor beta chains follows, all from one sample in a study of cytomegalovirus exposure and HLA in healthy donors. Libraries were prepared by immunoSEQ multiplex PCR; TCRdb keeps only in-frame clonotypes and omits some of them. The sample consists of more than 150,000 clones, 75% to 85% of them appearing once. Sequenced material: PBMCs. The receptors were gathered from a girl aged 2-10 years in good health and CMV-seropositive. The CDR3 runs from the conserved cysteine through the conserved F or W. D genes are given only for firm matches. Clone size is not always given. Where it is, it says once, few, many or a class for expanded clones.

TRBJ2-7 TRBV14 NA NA CASSRRTETYEYGIYEQYF TGTGCCAGCAGCCGTCGGACAGAGACCTACGAGTATGGAATCTACGAGCAGTACTTC
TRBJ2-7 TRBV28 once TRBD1 CASSLQGARVEQYF TGTGCCAGCAGTTTACAGGGGGCGCGGGTAGAGCAGTACTTC
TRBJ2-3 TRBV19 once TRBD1 CASSTRQGVDTQYF TGTGCCAGTAGTACTAGACAGGGTGTAGATACGCAGTATTTT
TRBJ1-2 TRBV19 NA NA CASSTTLTGWGYTF TGTGCCAGTAGTACCACCTTGACCGGGTGGGGCTACACCTTC
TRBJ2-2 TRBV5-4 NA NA CASSPRTRAGGVSTGELFF TGTGCCAGCAGCCCGAGAACTAGGGCTGGTGGGGTAAGCACCGGGGAGCTGTTTTTT
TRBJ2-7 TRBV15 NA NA CATSRVGGQDVHEQYF TGTGCCACCAGCAGAGTGGGGGGGCAGGATGTCCACGAGCAGTACTTC
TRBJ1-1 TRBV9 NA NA CASSVGLGGPEAFF TGTGCCAGCAGCGTAGGGTTGGGAGGCCCTGAAGCTTTCTTT
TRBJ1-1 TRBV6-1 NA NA CASTLDRGCEAFF TGTGCCAGCACCTTGGACAGAGGCTGTGAAGCTTTCTTT
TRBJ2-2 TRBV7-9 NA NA CASSPGGFSGELFF TGTGCCAGCAGCCCCGGAGGGTTCTCCGGGGAGCTGTTTTTT
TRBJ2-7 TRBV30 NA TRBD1 CAWSRDRPYEQYF TGTGCCTGGAGCAGGGACAGACCCTACGAGCAGTACTTC
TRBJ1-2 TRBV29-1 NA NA CSVEARQNDRYGYTF TGCAGCGTTGAAGCCCGACAGAATGACAGATATGGCTACACCTTC
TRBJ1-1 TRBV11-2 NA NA CASSPTGWAEAFF TGTGCCAGCAGCCCTACAGGTTGGGCTGAAGCTTTCTTT
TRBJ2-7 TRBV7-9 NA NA CSSSLASSEQYF TGTTCCAGCAGCCTGGCTAGTAGCGAGCAGTACTTC
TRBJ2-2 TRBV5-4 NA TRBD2 CASREGLAGRTGELFF TGTGCCAGCAGGGAGGGACTAGCGGGAAGGACCGGGGAGCTGTTTTTT
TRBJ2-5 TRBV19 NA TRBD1 CASRPVFDRGQETQYF TGTGCCAGTAGGCCCGTCTTCGACAGGGGACAAGAGACCCAGTACTTC
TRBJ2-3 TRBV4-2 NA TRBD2 CASSQEGRTSGGRRAQYF TGTGCCAGCAGCCAAGAAGGGAGGACTAGCGGGGGGCGCAGGGCGCAGTATTTT
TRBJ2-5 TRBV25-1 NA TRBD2 CASSDGGSTTQYF TGTGCCAGCAGTGATGGCGGGAGTACGACCCAGTACTTC
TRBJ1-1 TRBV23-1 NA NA CASSQSPRQDIDTEAFF TGCGCCAGCAGTCAATCACCCAGACAGGATATAGACACTGAAGCTTTCTTT